The entry below describes one TCR beta chain. Method: immunoSEQ multiplex PCR; TCRdb's copy keeps in-frame clones and lacks some. Among about 6,500 clones, just under 70% were seen once, and the ten largest hold roughly 18%. The record originates from a study of OX40 agonist ivuxolimab in advanced cancers. Whole-study context: Among those enrolled, mean age was about 63 years (range roughly 20 to 79) and over 70% were male.

The CDR3 runs 15 residues. Germline V gene data show CDR1 as SGDLS and CDR2 as YYNGEE. V lost 4 bases, J lost 1 base, and 4 bases stayed unmatched. The specimen comprised CD4+ or CD8+ T cells sorted from blood, sampled in a trial of the OX40 agonist ivuxolimab. The chain is built from TRBV9 and TRBJ2-5, with 10 bases that match TRBD2. This clonotype was sampled from an adult with an advanced solid tumor such as melanoma, head and neck, liver or kidney cancer. The CDR3 bases are TGTGCCAGCAGCCCGGGACTAGCGTTCCAAGAGACCCAGTACTTC. Protein sequence: CASSPGLAFQETQYF.